Here is one T cell receptor (beta chain) with its context. Its matching antigen is unknown. The CDR3 is 17 residues long. Unmatched junction bases numbered 11, after V lost 1 base and J lost 4 bases. Germline V gene lookup returns CDR1 MGHRA and CDR2 YSYEKL. Primers: 60 Vbeta forward and 13 Jbeta reverse. Clones were read by immunoSEQ multiplex PCR, and TCRdb kept only the in-frame ones, dropping some. The data contain about 190,000 clones, about three quarters of them singletons. This sample is part of a study of cytomegalovirus exposure and HLA in healthy donors. Donors likely had unrecorded immune exposures despite being nominally healthy when sampled. General study results and limits: In an earlier analysis, in about 530 donors, most V segments appeared productive either ~87% or ~30% of the time. The listing of 150 or so TCR beta chains classed them as cytomegalovirus-associated. According to a later analysis, most TCR beta chains associated with CMV appeared HLA-restricted.

This TCR came from a woman in her thirties or forties in good health and CMV-seronegative. The rearrangement joins TRBV4-1 to TRBJ2-7; 9 positions agree with TRBD1. Sequenced: PBMCs. The CDR3 region has the DNA TGCGCCAGCAGCCAAGGGGGTAGTGGACAGGGGTTATACGAGCAGTACTTC. Amino acid sequence: CASSQGGSGQGLYEQYF.